Only a few counts were recorded for the clone carrying this TCR beta chain. Its antigen is as yet unknown. The sample comes from a study of CD8 T cells in ankylosing spondylitis. The CDR3 loop spans 16 amino acids. CDR1 SGDLS and CDR2 YYNGEE come from the germline V gene. Trimming cost V 0 bases and J 2 bases, with 9 bases left between them. Findings and caveats of the study: Disease-associated clones were reportedly significantly overrepresented in matched ankylosing spondylitis synovial fluid. What seemed typical of ankylosing spondylitis blood was a TCR beta motif built from several highly homologous variants.

Construction of TCR beta libraries was performed using quantitative 5'-RACE with molecular barcodes. Each CDR3 protein gets one entry after TCRdb re-called the 5' RACE reads with MiXCR. The sample yields just over 350,000 distinct CDR3 sequences, approximately 22% seen once. V is TRBV9 and J is TRBJ1-6; D possibly corresponds to TRBD1 (6 bases). Sequencing was performed on blood, either unsorted or a sorted T cell fraction (not recorded which). The clonotype was recovered from a male donor with ankylosing spondylitis or in good health (not recorded which). The CDR3 here is CASSVVWDTYNSPLHF. CDR3 nucleotide sequence: TGTGCCAGCAGCGTAGTCTGGGACACCTATAATTCACCCCTCCACTTT. Variable domain in full (rest from reference TRBV9 and TRBJ1-6): DSGVTQTPKHLITATGQRVTLRCSPRSGDLSVYWYQQSLDQGLQFLIQYYNGEERAKGNILERFSAQQFPDLHSELNLSSLELGDSALYFCASSVVWDTYNSPLHFGNGTRLTVT.